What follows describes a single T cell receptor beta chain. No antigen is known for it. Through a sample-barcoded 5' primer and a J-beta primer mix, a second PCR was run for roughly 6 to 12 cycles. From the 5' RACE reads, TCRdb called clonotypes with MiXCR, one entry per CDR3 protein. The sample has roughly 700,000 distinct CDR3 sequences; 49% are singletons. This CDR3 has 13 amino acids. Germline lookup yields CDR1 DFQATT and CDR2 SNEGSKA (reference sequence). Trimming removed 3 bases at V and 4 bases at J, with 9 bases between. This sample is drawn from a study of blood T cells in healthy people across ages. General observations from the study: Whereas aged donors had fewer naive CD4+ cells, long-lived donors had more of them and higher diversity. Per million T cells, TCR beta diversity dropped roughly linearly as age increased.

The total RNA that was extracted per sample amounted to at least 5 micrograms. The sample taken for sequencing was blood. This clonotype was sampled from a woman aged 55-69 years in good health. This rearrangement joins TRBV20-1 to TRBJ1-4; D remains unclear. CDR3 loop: CSASWRGNEKLFF. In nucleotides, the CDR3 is TGCAGTGCTAGTTGGCGGGGTAATGAAAAACTGTTTTTT.